A selection of T cell receptor beta chains follows, all from one sample in a study of a mutant IDH1 vaccine in newly diagnosed glioma. Their recognized antigens are unknown. Data came from immunoSEQ multiplex PCR; TCRdb stores just in-frame clones and leaves some out. The sample consists of 75,000 to 80,000 clones, 85% to 90% of them appearing once. This sample comprised PBMCs, obtained from a glioma patient whose treatment included an IDH1 peptide vaccine. The receptors stem from a woman aged 50 to 65 with glioma. Both conserved end residues are part of each CDR3. The D gene is left open where the match is weak. Part of the rows lack a size; the others show once, few, many or a class for expanded clones.

NA,15,TRBV29-1,NA,TRBJ2-5,TGCAGCGTTGCTGCGGTTCAGGGCGGCCAAGGGGCCCAGTACTTC,CSVAAVQGGQGAQYF
NA,13,TRBV12-5,NA,TRBJ2-1,TGTGCTAGTGGTTTGGACGGTTACAATGAGCAGTTCTTC,CASGLDGYNEQFF
NA,16,TRBV2,once,TRBJ2-4,TGTGCCACTCAGAGGGGGCGGGAGTTAGCCAAAAACATTCAGTACTTC,CATQRGRELAKNIQYF
TRBD1,15,TRBV19,NA,TRBJ1-5,TGTGCCAGTAGTCTGACAGGGGATGGCAATCAGCCCCAGCATTTT,CASSLTGDGNQPQHF
NA,12,TRBV6-6,NA,TRBJ1-2,TGTGCCACCCGCGAGGGTATCTATGGCTACACCTTC,CATREGIYGYTF
NA,15,TRBV5-4,NA,TRBJ1-3,TGTGCCAGCAGCTTGGACAGCCTCTCTGGAAACACCATATATTTT,CASSLDSLSGNTIYF
TRBD1,16,TRBV29-1,NA,TRBJ2-1,TGCAGCGTGAAGGGGACAGAATTAATTGGCGGAAATGAGCAGTTCTTC,CSVKGTELIGGNEQFF
TRBD1,15,TRBV27,NA,TRBJ1-2,TGTGCCAGCAGTCCGCAGGACAGGGGGGACTATGGCTACACCTTC,CASSPQDRGDYGYTF
NA,14,TRBV7-9,few,TRBJ1-1,TGTGCCAGCAGCCCTCCAGGGTCTGGTACTGAAGCTTTCTTT,CASSPPGSGTEAFF
NA,14,TRBV9,NA,TRBJ2-7,TGTGCCAGCAGCGTAGGGGGCTATAACTACGAGCAGTACTTC,CASSVGGYNYEQYF
NA,14,TRBV5-5,NA,TRBJ1-2,TGTGCCAGCACCCTGGGGTCTCCCAACTATGGCTACACCTTC,CASTLGSPNYGYTF
TRBD1,15,TRBV5-1,once,TRBJ2-1,TGCGCCAGCAGCTTGGCCACAGGGGGATACAATGAGCAGTTCTTC,CASSLATGGYNEQFF
NA,15,TRBV5-1,NA,TRBJ2-5,TGCGCCAGCAGCTTGGGTCCAGGGCTCCAAGAGACCCAGTACTTC,CASSLGPGLQETQYF
NA,15,TRBV25-1,NA,TRBJ2-3,TGTGCCAGCAGTGTTTCATGGGGGAGTACAGATACGCAGTATTTT,CASSVSWGSTDTQYF
NA,13,TRBV23-1,NA,TRBJ1-5,TGCGCCAGCAGTCAACAGTCTAATCAGCCCCAGCATTTT,CASSQQSNQPQHF
NA,15,TRBV2,NA,TRBJ1-1,TGTGCCAGCAGTCTTCAAGGGACGGCCGACACTGAAGCTTTCTTT,CASSLQGTADTEAFF
NA,16,TRBV6-5,NA,TRBJ1-3,TGTGCCAGCAGTTACACCAGGTCGAGCTCTGGAAACACCATATATTTT,CASSYTRSSSGNTIYF
TRBD2,15,TRBV7-9,NA,TRBJ2-5,TGTGCCAGCAGCATAAGGCGGGAGGGCCCAGAGACCCAGTACTTC,CASSIRREGPETQYF
NA,15,TRBV11-2,NA,TRBJ2-2,TGTGCCAGCAGCCGTAGCGGATCGAACACCGGGGAGCTGTTTTTT,CASSRSGSNTGELFF
NA,18,TRBV11-2,NA,TRBJ2-6,TGTGCCAGCAGCTTAGGGCGGGGCCGCAGCTCTGGGGCCAACGTCCTGACTTTC,CASSLGRGRSSGANVLTF
TRBD1,16,TRBV7-9,NA,TRBJ2-3,TGTGCCAGCAGCTTCCTCGACAGGGATGGCACAGATACGCAGTATTTT,CASSFLDRDGTDTQYF
TRBD2,15,TRBV7-2,NA,TRBJ2-1,TGTGCCAGCAGCTTATTAGCGGGAGCGGCCAATGAGCAGTTCTTC,CASSLLAGAANEQFF
NA,14,TRBV27,once,TRBJ1-5,TGTGCCAGCAGAAGGGCAAATAGCAATCAGCCCCAGCATTTT,CASRRANSNQPQHF
TRBD2,15,TRBV6-5,NA,TRBJ2-2,TGTGCCAGCAGTTTAGCGGGAGGGCCCCCCGGGGAGCTGTTTTTT,CASSLAGGPPGELFF
NA,16,TRBV9,NA,TRBJ2-3,TGTGCCAGCAGCGTAGGGGGCGGAAGCAGCACAGATACGCAGTATTTT,CASSVGGGSSTDTQYF